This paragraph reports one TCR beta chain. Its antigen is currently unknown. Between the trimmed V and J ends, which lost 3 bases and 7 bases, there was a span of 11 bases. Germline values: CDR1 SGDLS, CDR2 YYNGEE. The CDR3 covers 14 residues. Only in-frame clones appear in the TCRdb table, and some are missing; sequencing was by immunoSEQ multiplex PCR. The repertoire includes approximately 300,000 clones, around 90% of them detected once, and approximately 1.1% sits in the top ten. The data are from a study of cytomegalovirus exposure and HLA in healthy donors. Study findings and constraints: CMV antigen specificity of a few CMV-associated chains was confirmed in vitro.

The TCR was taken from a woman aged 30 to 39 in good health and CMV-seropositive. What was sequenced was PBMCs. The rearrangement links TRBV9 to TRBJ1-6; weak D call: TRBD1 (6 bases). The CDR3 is CASSAGDNNSPLHF. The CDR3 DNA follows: TGTGCCAGCAGCGCCGGGGACAACAATTCACCCCTCCACTTT. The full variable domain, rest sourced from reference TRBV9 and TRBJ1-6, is DSGVTQTPKHLITATGQRVTLRCSPRSGDLSVYWYQQSLDQGLQFLIQYYNGEERAKGNILERFSAQQFPDLHSELNLSSLELGDSALYFCASSAGDNNSPLHFGNGTRLTVT.